This paragraph reports one T cell receptor beta chain. As yet, its antigen is unknown. The donors were part of the roughly 120-subject validation cohort, which stood apart from the roughly 730-subject first cohort. The data derive from a study of cytomegalovirus exposure and HLA in healthy donors. Findings and limits, study-wide: Rare sequences made up most TCRs, while some public TCRs were found in many donors. In the 130 or so validation repertoires, a later analysis found that first-cohort TCR clusters tended to co-occur.

V lost 6 bases to trimming and J lost 3 bases; unmatched junction nucleotides: 0. This CDR3 region has 12 residues. CDR1 and CDR2 (germline): MNHEY, SMNVEV (reference sequence). Data came from immunoSEQ multiplex PCR; TCRdb stores just in-frame clones and leaves some out. This sample has fewer than 120,000 clones, with roughly 90% found just once. This clonotype was obtained from a woman aged 25 to 39 in good health and CMV-seropositive. The sequenced sample consisted of PBMCs. The chain links TRBV27 to TRBJ2-7; 9 positions agree with TRBD1. The CDR3 loop is CASRDRGYEQYF. CDR3 DNA sequence: TGTGCCAGCAGGGACAGGGGCTACGAGCAGTACTTC.